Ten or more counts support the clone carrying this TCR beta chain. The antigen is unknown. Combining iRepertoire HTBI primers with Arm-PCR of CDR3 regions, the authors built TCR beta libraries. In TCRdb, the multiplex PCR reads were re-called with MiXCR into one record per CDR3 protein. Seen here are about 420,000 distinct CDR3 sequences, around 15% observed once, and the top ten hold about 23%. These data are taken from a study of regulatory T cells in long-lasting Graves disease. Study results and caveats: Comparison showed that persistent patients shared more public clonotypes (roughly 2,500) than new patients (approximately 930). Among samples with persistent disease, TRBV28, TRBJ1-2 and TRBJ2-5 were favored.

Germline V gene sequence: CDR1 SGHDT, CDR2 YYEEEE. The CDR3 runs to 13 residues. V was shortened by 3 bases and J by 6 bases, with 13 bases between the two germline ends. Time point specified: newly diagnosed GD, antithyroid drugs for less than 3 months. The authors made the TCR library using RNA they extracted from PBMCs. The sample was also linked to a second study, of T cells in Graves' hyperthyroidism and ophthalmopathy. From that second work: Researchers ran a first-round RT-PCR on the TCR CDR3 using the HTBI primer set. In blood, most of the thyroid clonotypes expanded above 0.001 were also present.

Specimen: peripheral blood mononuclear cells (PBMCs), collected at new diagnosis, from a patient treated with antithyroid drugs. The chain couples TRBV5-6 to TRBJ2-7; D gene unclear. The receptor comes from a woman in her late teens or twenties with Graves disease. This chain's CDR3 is CASSSTFMGEQYF. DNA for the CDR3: TGTGCCAGCAGCTCCACCTTCATGGGCGAGCAGTACTTC.